Each of the 10 T cell receptor beta chains below was sequenced from the same sample in a study of response to subunit inactivated influenza vaccine. MiXCR, applied by TCRdb to the RT-PCR reads, yields one record per CDR3 protein. The data show 500,000 or so distinct CDR3 sequences, about 17% seen once. The material sequenced was CD4+ T cells sorted from PBMCs, taken approximately 25 months after vaccination. These receptor sequences come from a man aged 50 to 69 who received an inactivated influenza vaccine.

By share of the sample, this clonotype is medium-sized. The chain recombines TRBV20-1 with TRBJ2-7; D perhaps matches TRBD2 (6 bases). V shed 5 bases and J shed 0 bases, with 14 bases lying between them. The germline CDR1 and CDR2 sequences are DFQATT and SNEGSKA (reference sequence). The CDR3 has 14 residues. In DNA form, the CDR3 reads TGCAGTGCTTTAGGCGGGACCAACTCCTACGAGCAGTACTTC. Translated: CSALGGTNSYEQYF.

CDR3 amino acids: CASSLDSGTGPTYEQYF. In DNA, the CDR3 is TGTGCCAGCAGCTTAGACTCCGGGACAGGACCCACCTACGAGCAGTACTTC. The V call is TRBV7-8, the J call TRBJ2-7; TRBD1 aligns across 8 bases. Losses at the gene ends were 1 base for V and 2 bases for J; bases not matched to a gene: 10. This CDR3 contains 17 residues. The germline CDR1 and CDR2 sequences are SGHVS and FQNEAQ.

The chain employs TRBV20-1 and TRBJ1-5, with TRBD1 matching 7 bases. The CDR3 length is 13 residues. CDR1 DFQATT and CDR2 SNEGSKA come from the germline V gene (reference sequence). With V trimmed by 3 bases and J by 9 bases, 8 bases remained unmatched. The CDR3 region is CSASGTGVPPQHF. CDR3 DNA sequence: TGCAGTGCTAGTGGTACAGGGGTGCCGCCCCAGCATTTT.

The chain combines TRBV15 with TRBJ2-7; 8 nucleotides match TRBD1. This CDR3 contains 14 residues. Germline CDR1 LNHNV, CDR2 YYDKDF (reference sequence). The V and J ends lost 3 bases and 6 bases, in that order; junction bases with no gene match: 7. The CDR3: CATSRPDRAGEQYF. The CDR3 coding sequence is TGTGCCACCAGCAGGCCGGACAGGGCTGGCGAGCAGTACTTC.

The chain combines TRBV30 with TRBJ1-5; D call uncertain. There are 13 residues in the CDR3. The V end lost 3 bases, the J end lost 4 bases, and 10 bases lay between the germline ends. The germline gives CDR1 GTSNPN, CDR2 SVGIG (reference sequence). CDR3 DNA: TGTGCCTGGAGCTCCGAAGTTAATCAGCCCCAGCATTTT. Translation gives CAWSSEVNQPQHF.

V and J are TRBV4-2 and TRBJ2-2, with 11 bases aligning to TRBD2. CDR1 LGHNA and CDR2 YNFKEQ come from the germline V gene. The CDR3 loop spans 16 amino acids. J lost 10 bases, V lost 0 bases, and 7 bases had no gene match. DNA for the CDR3: TGTGCCAGCAGCCAAGATACTAGCGGGAGTGCCGAGGAGCTGTTTTTT. Residues: CASSQDTSGSAEELFF.

The chain joins TRBV6-2 or TRBV6-3 to TRBJ1-1, with D perhaps TRBD1 (5 bases). The CDR3 is 14 amino acids. V was pared by 5 bases and J by 4 bases, with 14 bases between. CDR1 and CDR2 from the germline V gene are MNHEY and SVGEGT. The CDR3 protein is CASSRGPGPTEAFF. CDR3 bases: TGTGCCAGCAGTCGAGGCCCGGGGCCCACTGAAGCTTTCTTT.

The rearrangement uses TRBV6-1 and TRBJ2-2; D is unclear. The V gene lost 5 bases and the J gene lost 7 bases, with 11 bases spanning the gap. The germline gives CDR1 MNHNS, CDR2 SASEGT. The CDR3 loop spans 13 amino acids. The CDR3: CASSIRVGGELFF. The CDR3, as DNA: TGTGCCAGCAGTATAAGGGTTGGCGGGGAGCTGTTTTTT.

The V call is TRBV2, the J call TRBJ1-5; TRBD1 matches at 9 bases. Looked up from germline, CDR1 is SNHLY and CDR2 is FYNNEI. The CDR3 has 14 amino acids. V was clipped by 8 bases and J by 9 bases; unmatched bases: 11. DNA for the CDR3: TGTGCCAGCGAACGGACAGGGGAGGCTTGGCCCCAGCATTTT. Amino acid sequence: CASERTGEAWPQHF.

This clonotype has a count of ten or more. This chain joins TRBV12-3 or TRBV12-4 and TRBJ2-5; the D gene is possibly TRBD1 (6 bases). The CDR3 spans 13 residues. Trimming took 3 bases from V and 4 from J, leaving 9 bases between them. The CDR3 here is CASSFQGSETQYF. The CDR3 DNA reads as TGTGCCAGCAGTTTTCAGGGGTCAGAGACCCAGTACTTC.